What follows are 29 T cell receptor beta chains derived from one specimen sequenced in a study of blood T cell repertoires in COVID-19. Produced via immunoSEQ multiplex PCR; TCRdb's table is partial and in-frame only. The table lists hundreds of thousands of clones, about 80% of them singletons. The sample comprised PBMCs or T cells enriched from blood (not recorded which). These receptors were obtained from a woman in her fifties or sixties who had been exposed to COVID-19.

The genes are TRBV5-5 and TRBJ2-6; the match to TRBD1 covers 9 bases. Losses at the gene ends were 4 bases for V and 4 bases for J; bases not matched to a gene: 3. Germline loops: CDR1 SGHKS, CDR2 YYEKEE (reference sequence). This CDR3 contains 15 residues. CDR3: CASSRTGAGANVLTF. As DNA, the CDR3 is TGTGCCAGCAGCCGGACAGGGGCCGGGGCCAACGTCCTGACTTTC.

This chain joins TRBV7-9 and TRBJ2-1, with TRBD2 matching 13 bases. The CDR3 consists of 17 residues. Trimming took 5 bases from V and 6 from J; bases not matched to a gene: 10. Germline assignment: CDR1 SEHNR and CDR2 FQNEAQ (reference sequence). The CDR3 protein is CASSQQGRLAGGNEQFF. In DNA, the CDR3 is TGTGCCAGCAGCCAACAGGGGCGACTAGCGGGGGGCAATGAGCAGTTCTTC.

V gene TRBV10-2 combines with J gene TRBJ1-2; D unresolved. Germline V gives CDR1 WSHSY, CDR2 SAAADI. The CDR3 is 13 amino acids. Trimming left V 5 bases short and J 8 bases short, with 15 bases between. For the CDR3, the DNA is TGCGCCAGCAGTCGAAAAGGCGCGGAAGGCTACACCTTC. Translation gives CASSRKGAEGYTF.

The V and J genes are TRBV18 and TRBJ1-2; 8 positions agree with TRBD1. This CDR3 contains 15 residues. CDR1 is KGHSH and CDR2 is LQKENI in the germline V gene. Unmatched junction bases numbered 7, after V lost 2 bases and J lost 5 bases. CDR3 DNA: TGTGCCAGCTCACCAACCAGGGGGCCGAGTTATGGCTACACCTTC. Protein: CASSPTRGPSYGYTF.

The V gene is TRBV29-1, the J gene TRBJ1-2; no firm D call. Trimming removed 3 bases from V and 8 bases from J, with 13 bases in between. Germline CDR1 SQVTM, CDR2 ANQGSEA. The CDR3 runs 12 residues. Here the CDR3 reads CSVDYGARGYTF. For the CDR3, the DNA is TGCAGCGTTGACTATGGAGCGCGGGGCTACACCTTC.

The sample holds one count of this clone. J is TRBJ2-5 and V is TRBV12-3 or TRBV12-4, with TRBD2 as a possible D gene (5 bases). The V end was cut by 0 bases, the J end by 5 bases, with 7 bases between. This CDR3 is built from 13 residues. The DNA for the CDR3 is TGTGCCAGCAGTTTAGCCGGCGGGGAGACCCAGTACTTC. This translates into CASSLAGGETQYF.

This clone was detected ten times or more. The CDR3 coding sequence is TGTGCCAGCAGCTTAGAGTGGGCAAACAATGAGCAGTTCTTC. Its protein product is CASSLEWANNEQFF. The chain joins TRBV13 to TRBJ2-1, with D uncertain. Germline values: CDR1 PRHDT, CDR2 FYEKMQ (reference sequence). The CDR3 consists of 14 residues. Trimming took off 1 base at V and 5 bases at J, with 9 bases between the two ends.

This chain links TRBV14 with TRBJ1-1; D is perhaps TRBD1 (6 bases). V lost 5 bases and J lost 7, with 17 bases in between. The CDR3 runs 14 residues. CDR1 SGHDN and CDR2 FVKESK come from the germline V gene. The CDR3 nucleotides read TGTGCCAGCAGCGAGACAGGCGGATGGGGTGAAGCTTTCTTT. It codes for CASSETGGWGEAFF.

This sequence joins TRBV10-2 and TRBJ1-2; D gene unclear. From germline, CDR1 is WSHSY and CDR2 SAAADI. There are 13 residues in the CDR3. V was trimmed by 8 bases and J by 4 bases, leaving 14 bases between them. Written as DNA, the CDR3 is TGCGCCAGCCTAGTCCCGGGAATCTATGGCTACACCTTC. Its translation is CASLVPGIYGYTF.

This chain connects TRBV6-2 or TRBV6-3 to TRBJ1-2; D might be TRBD1 (5 bases). Trimming pared 0 bases from V and 5 bases from J, leaving 10 bases between. Germline V gene data show CDR1 as MNHEY and CDR2 as SVGEGT. The CDR3 covers 14 residues. CDR3 residues: CASSYSSGDYGYTF. CDR3 DNA sequence: TGTGCCAGCAGTTACTCGTCGGGGGATTATGGCTACACCTTC.

The V gene is TRBV5-1, the J gene TRBJ1-1; TRBD1 matches 11 bases. The CDR3 consists of 13 residues. The junction had 7 bases not matched to a gene; V was cut back by 4 bases and J by 11 bases. From germline, CDR1 is SGHRS and CDR2 YFSETQ. CDR3 coding DNA: TGCGCCAGCAGCCGTGGACAGGGGGCGGAGGCTTTCTTT. Amino acids: CASSRGQGAEAFF.

CDR3 nucleotide sequence: TGTGCCAGCAGCTTAGGATTGGGGGGGACCCAAGAGACCCAGTACTTC. Amino acid sequence: CASSLGLGGTQETQYF. The V gene is TRBV11-2, the J gene TRBJ2-5, with 7 bases identical to TRBD2. V shed 1 base and J 1 base; nucleotides not matched to a gene: 6. CDR1 and CDR2 (germline): SGHAT, FQNNGV. The CDR3 is 16 amino acids.

This chain uses TRBV19 with TRBJ1-2; weak D call: TRBD1 (5 bases). The CDR3 sequence is 14 residues long. The germline CDR1 and CDR2 sequences are LNHDA and SQIVND (reference sequence). V gave up 5 bases and J gave up 6 bases, with 16 bases separating them. This CDR3 is CASSQGHFEDGYTF. Here the CDR3 DNA reads TGTGCCAGTAGTCAAGGACATTTTGAGGATGGCTACACCTTC. The complete variable domain, with remaining parts taken from reference TRBV19 and TRBJ1-2, reads DGGITQSPKYLFRKEGQNVTLSCEQNLNHDAMYWYRQDPGQGLRLIYYSQIVNDFQKGDIAEGYSVSREKKESFPLTVTSAQKNPTAFYLCASSQGHFEDGYTFGSGTRLTVV.

This chain joins TRBV5-6 and TRBJ2-5; 10 bases map to TRBD2. Trimming removed 4 bases from V and 6 bases from J; junction bases left unmatched: 9. CDR3 length: 15 residues. Germline CDR1 is SGHDT and CDR2 is YYEEEE. CDR3 nucleotide sequence: TGTGCCAGCAGCCCGGGACTAGCGAGCTCGAAGACCCAGTACTTC. It encodes CASSPGLASSKTQYF.

As concerns this clone: A junction end diverges from the germline sequence, so it may reflect a read error. The gene calls are TRBV5-1 and TRBJ1-3, with TRBD1 matching over 7 bases. CDR1 SGHRS and CDR2 YFSETQ come from the germline V gene. The CDR3 is 14 amino acids. This chain's CDR3 is CASSLNNRGTTIYF. The CDR3 nucleotides are TGCGCCAGCAGCTTAAATAACAGGGGAACCACCATATATTTT.

The genes are TRBV2 and TRBJ1-1; D might be TRBD1 (6 bases). CDR3 length: 13 amino acids. Germline-derived CDR1 and CDR2 are SNHLY and FYNNEI. V lost 7 bases, J lost 5 bases, and 14 bases lay in between. CDR3 nucleotides: TGTGCCAGCAAGGGACACCTTACTACTGAAGCTTTCTTT. It translates to CASKGHLTTEAFF.

The chain is built from TRBV11-1 and TRBJ2-7, with a tentative D call TRBD1 (6 bases). Looked up from germline, CDR1 is SGHAT and CDR2 is FQDESV (reference sequence). This CDR3 is built from 14 residues. V lost 2 bases, J lost 0 bases, and 8 bases lay in between. The CDR3 DNA reads as TGTGCCAGCAGCTTACAGGGGAGCTCCTACGAGCAGTACTTC. The encoded protein is CASSLQGSSYEQYF.

J is TRBJ1-2 and V is TRBV4-3; 9 bases agree with TRBD1. Germline trimming cut 2 bases from V and 7 bases from J; bases unmatched to any gene: 5. Germline loops: CDR1 LGHNA, CDR2 YSLEER. The CDR3 totals 14 residues. The CDR3 protein is CASSQTGGAFGYTF. DNA of the CDR3: TGCGCCAGCAGCCAAACAGGGGGCGCTTTTGGCTACACCTTC.

This chain uses TRBV7-3 with TRBJ1-1, with TRBD1 matching 8 bases. The V and J ends lost 1 base and 3 bases, in that order; junction bases with no gene match: 4. Germline CDR1 is SGHTA and CDR2 is FQGTGA. The CDR3 is 15 residues long. The CDR3 coding sequence is TGTGCCAGCAGCTTAATTTTACAGGGGGACACTGAAGCTTTCTTT. As protein: CASSLILQGDTEAFF.

The rearrangement uses TRBV27 and TRBJ2-7, with D possibly TRBD1 on 6 matching bases. The ends were cut back, 6 bases at V and 2 bases at J, with 20 bases in the middle. The CDR3 is 16 amino acids. In germline, CDR1 is MNHEY, CDR2 SMNVEV (reference sequence). DNA of the CDR3: TGTGCCAGCAGACCCCGGGGACAAACAGAAACCTACGAGCAGTACTTC. It codes for CASRPRGQTETYEQYF.

In this sample, this clone turned up once. This chain connects TRBV12-3 or TRBV12-4 to TRBJ1-1, with D uncertain. V lost 2 bases and J 4 bases, leaving 5 bases between the germline ends. This CDR3 has 12 residues. The CDR3 region has the DNA TGTGCCAGCAGTTTAACTCGCACTGAAGCTTTCTTT. The encoded protein is CASSLTRTEAFF.

The chain uses TRBV9 and TRBJ2-3, with 8 bases identical to TRBD2. The V gene end was trimmed by 0 bases and the J gene end by 7 bases; junction bases not matched to a gene: 13. The CDR3 runs 17 residues. The V gene's germline CDR1 is SGDLS and CDR2 YYNGEE. CDR3 bases: TGTGCCAGCAGCGTAGACTCAACTAGCGGTGTCCTGAATACGCAGTATTTT. Protein: CASSVDSTSGVLNTQYF.

The chain employs TRBV6-2 or TRBV6-3 and TRBJ1-5; D is uncertain. Germline V lookup: CDR1 MNHEY, CDR2 SVGEGT. This CDR3 comprises 15 residues. V was clipped by 2 bases and J by 3 bases, with 11 bases between them. CDR3 protein: CASSYGPEANQPQHF. As DNA, the CDR3 is TGTGCCAGCAGTTACGGGCCGGAGGCCAATCAGCCCCAGCATTTT.

The rearrangement links TRBV5-5 to TRBJ1-6; tentative D call: TRBD1 (6 bases). This CDR3 contains 13 residues. Trimming pared 4 bases from V and 11 bases from J, leaving 13 bases between. Germline-derived CDR1 and CDR2 are SGHKS and YYEKEE (reference sequence). CDR3 nucleotide sequence: TGTGCCAGCAGCCCGGACAGTTGGCCACCCCTCCACTTT. It translates to CASSPDSWPPLHF.

This clone counts as large (0.1 to 1%). The rearrangement links TRBV5-1 to TRBJ2-3, with 7 bases fitting TRBD1. CDR3 length: 14 amino acids. The V segment lost 4 bases and the J segment 0 bases; nucleotides outside the gene matches: 2. Per the germline V gene, CDR1 is SGHRS and CDR2 is YFSETQ. In nucleotides, the CDR3 is TGCGCCAGCAGCGAGGGACAGAGCACAGATACGCAGTATTTT. Encoded protein: CASSEGQSTDTQYF.

V usage is TRBV5-1 and J usage is TRBJ2-1; TRBD2 matches 14 bases. The CDR3 extends over 17 amino acids. Per the germline V gene, CDR1 is SGHRS and CDR2 is YFSETQ. J was trimmed by 8 bases and V by 0 bases; bases with no gene match: 7. CDR3 sequence: CASSLAGTSGSRDEQFF. Here the CDR3 DNA reads TGCGCCAGCAGCTTGGCCGGGACTAGCGGGAGTCGGGATGAGCAGTTCTTC.

This clone appeared a few times. The chain has TRBV19 and TRBJ1-5; 7 bases agree with TRBD1. V was pared by 1 base and J by 5 bases, with 8 bases of the junction left unmatched. Per the germline V gene, CDR1 is LNHDA and CDR2 is SQIVND (reference sequence). CDR3 length equals 16 residues. The CDR3 DNA sequence: TGTGCCAGTAGTATAGCGGGGACAGAGCCCTATCAGCCCCAGCATTTT. Translation gives CASSIAGTEPYQPQHF.

The chain has TRBV7-2 and TRBJ2-7, with a tentative D call TRBD1 (6 bases). The germline V gene encodes CDR1 SGHTA and CDR2 FQGNSA. CDR3 length: 13 amino acids. Trimming removed 3 bases from V and 5 bases from J, with 11 bases in between. CDR3 sequence (DNA): TGTGCCAGCAGCTTCCAACAGGGCAACGAGCAGTACTTC. It yields the protein CASSFQQGNEQYF.

The CDR3 coding sequence is TGTGCTAGTGGTTTGGCCACAGGGGGCGAGGATGAAAAACTGTTTTTT. Translation gives CASGLATGGEDEKLFF. This rearrangement joins TRBV12-5 to TRBJ1-4, with TRBD1 matching 9 bases. This CDR3 is 16 amino acids long. Looked up from germline, CDR1 is LGHNT and CDR2 is FRNRAP. V was pared by 1 base and J by 6 bases, with 6 bases of the junction left unmatched. The complete variable domain, with remaining parts taken from reference TRBV12-5 and TRBJ1-4, reads DARVTQTPRHKVTEMGQEVTMRCQPILGHNTVFWYRQTMMQGLELLAYFRNRAPLDDSGMPKDRFSAEMPDATLATLKIQPSEPRDSAVYFCASGLATGGEDEKLFFGSGTQLSVL.